The 22 T cell receptor beta chains below were found in one sample sequenced in a study of blood T cell repertoires in COVID-19 (dated by TCRdb to about 2020). Library construction relied on the immunoSEQ multiplex PCR assay. TCRdb took over this immuneACCESS table, retaining in-frame rearrangements with V and J assigned. Such tables are incomplete; in checked studies, under half of the missing clones stem from an unresolved V gene, and the remainder is unexplained. The sample records hundreds of thousands of clones, roughly 87% of which are singletons. Under 4% of the sample comes from the top ten. Sequencing was done on a sample of peripheral blood. Source of these receptors: a young man with active or convalescent COVID-19.

J is TRBJ1-4 and V is TRBV5-6; 7 positions match TRBD1. V trimming: 4 bases; J trimming: 0 bases; junction bases outside the gene matches: 6. CDR1 and CDR2 from the germline V gene are SGHDT and YYEEEE. The CDR3 consists of 16 residues. The CDR3: CASSAGTVATNEKLFF. The CDR3 DNA reads TGTGCCAGCAGCGCCGGGACAGTAGCAACTAATGAAAAACTGTTTTTT.

This clone was counted a single time. The V call is TRBV3-1 (or the pseudogene TRBV3-2), the J call TRBJ2-7; TRBD1 matches 9 bases. This CDR3 has 14 amino acids. The V gene end was trimmed by 4 bases and the J gene end by 5 bases; junction bases not matched to a gene: 6. Germline V gene lookup returns CDR1 LGHDT and CDR2 YNNKEL (reference sequence). As DNA, the CDR3 is TGTGCCAGCAGCCCGACCGGGACAGGGCACGAGCAGTACTTC. It yields the protein CASSPTGTGHEQYF.

V usage is TRBV9 and J usage is TRBJ2-1, with 7 bases lining up with TRBD1. The germline V gene encodes CDR1 SGDLS and CDR2 YYNGEE. Unmatched junction bases numbered 11, after V lost 7 bases and J lost 7 bases. This CDR3 comprises 14 residues. The CDR3 coding sequence is TGTGCCAGCCGCCCTGGGGCAGGGGGAAATGAGCAGTTCTTC. This gives the protein CASRPGAGGNEQFF.

This clone occurred once. The chain combines TRBV11-2 with TRBJ1-6; 8 nucleotides agree with TRBD1. CDR3 length: 14 residues. Germline V gene sequence: CDR1 SGHAT, CDR2 FQNNGV. After removal of 4 bases from V and 7 bases from J, the junction contained 3 bases not matched to a gene. CDR3 nucleotide sequence: TGTGCCAGCAGCTCGACAGGGGAAAATTCACCCCTCCACTTT. Translation: CASSSTGENSPLHF.

The V and J genes are TRBV7-2 and TRBJ2-1, with D possibly TRBD2 on 5 matching bases. The V gene lost 1 base and the J gene lost 7 bases, with 11 bases spanning the gap. Germline CDR1 reads SGHTA; CDR2 reads FQGNSA. The CDR3 runs 14 residues. CDR3 DNA sequence: TGTGCCAGCAGCTTAGGATCGACGGGAAATGAGCAGTTCTTC. Its protein product is CASSLGSTGNEQFF.

This chain uses TRBV5-1 with TRBJ2-7; TRBD1 might be the D (5 bases). The V and J ends lost 4 bases and 5 bases respectively, with 10 bases between them. This CDR3 contains 12 residues. Germline V lookup: CDR1 SGHRS, CDR2 YFSETQ. CDR3 in DNA: TGCGCCAGCAGCCTTATCAGGGACGAGCAGTACTTC. Its protein product is CASSLIRDEQYF.

The chain has TRBV30 and TRBJ1-2; the D is unclear. Germline V gene data show CDR1 as GTSNPN and CDR2 as SVGIG (reference sequence). The CDR3 sequence is 15 residues long. Between the trimmed V and J ends, which lost 1 base and 0 bases, there was a span of 12 bases. The CDR3, as DNA: TGTGCCTGGAGTGGTCTTGGTGTAGCTAACTATGGCTACACCTTC. Translating it yields CAWSGLGVANYGYTF.

The chain has TRBV7-3 and TRBJ2-1; D unresolved. Germline CDR1 is SGHTA and CDR2 is FQGTGA. There are 15 residues in the CDR3. V dropped 1 base and J dropped 3 bases, with 10 bases sitting between them. The CDR3 protein is CASSLSSLLYNEQFF. CDR3 DNA sequence: TGTGCCAGCAGCTTAAGCTCACTTCTCTACAATGAGCAGTTCTTC.

The V call is TRBV28, the J call TRBJ2-7; TRBD2 matches at 7 bases. Germline V gives CDR1 MDHEN, CDR2 SYDVKM. The ends lost 10 bases at V and 2 bases at J; junction bases unmatched: 8. The CDR3 runs to 13 residues. The CDR3 coding sequence is TGTGCCATAGGTTGGGCGGGAGCCTACGAGCAGTACTTC. This encodes CAIGWAGAYEQYF.

The V and J genes are TRBV4-2 and TRBJ2-7, with D perhaps matching TRBD2 (6 bases). This CDR3 spans 15 amino acids. CDR1 is LGHNA, CDR2 YNFKEQ, per germline. V was trimmed by 0 bases and J by 1 base, leaving 10 bases between them. The CDR3 protein is CASSQDWGESYEQYF. The CDR3 region has the DNA TGTGCCAGCAGCCAAGATTGGGGGGAGTCCTACGAGCAGTACTTC.

Notes on this clone: Other DNA sequences of this sample code for an identical CDR3. The chain links TRBV2 to TRBJ2-7; 7 bases fit TRBD1. The CDR3 length is 14 residues. Per germline, CDR1 SNHLY and CDR2 FYNNEI. The ends lost 2 bases at V and 3 bases at J; junction bases unmatched: 4. The DNA for the CDR3 is TGTGCCAGCAGTGAATTGGGACAGAGCTACGAGCAGTACTTC. Protein product: CASSELGQSYEQYF.

This clone was seen only once. V and J are TRBV6-4 and TRBJ1-1, with a possible D match to TRBD1 (6 bases). The CDR3 extends over 14 amino acids. The germline CDR1 and CDR2 sequences are MRHNA and SNTAGT. V gave up 6 bases and J gave up 7 bases, with 18 bases separating them. CDR3 sequence reads: CASREGPGHDEAFF. The CDR3 coding sequence is TGTGCCAGCAGAGAGGGACCGGGACACGATGAAGCTTTCTTT.

The rearrangement uses TRBV7-3 and TRBJ2-2; 13 bases align to TRBD2. Germline V lookup: CDR1 SGHTA, CDR2 FQGTGA. Germline trimming cut 5 bases from V and 7 bases from J; bases unmatched to any gene: 4. CDR3 length: 15 amino acids. The DNA of the CDR3 is TGTGCCAGCAGCCCGGGACTAGCGGGATTCGGGGAGCTGTTTTTT. This translates into CASSPGLAGFGELFF.

The chain is built from TRBV19 and TRBJ2-1, with a tentative D call TRBD2 (6 bases). V gave up 8 bases and J gave up 4 bases, with 18 bases separating them. The CDR3 has 15 amino acids. Germline V lookup: CDR1 LNHDA, CDR2 SQIVND (reference sequence). CDR3 coding DNA: TGTGCCAGTGGACTTAAGGGACTGGCGTACAATGAGCAGTTCTTC. It yields the protein CASGLKGLAYNEQFF. The variable domain in full, with the rest retrieved from reference TRBV19 and TRBJ2-1, is DGGITQSPKYLFRKEGQNVTLSCEQNLNHDAMYWYRQDPGQGLRLIYYSQIVNDFQKGDIAEGYSVSREKKESFPLTVTSAQKNPTAFYLCASGLKGLAYNEQFFGPGTRLTVL.

The table lists this clone with a count of one. The J gene is TRBJ2-7, the V gene TRBV4-3, with a possible D match to TRBD2 (5 bases). Trimming shortened V by 0 bases and J by 7 bases, and 28 bases separated the two germline ends. Germline V lookup: CDR1 LGHNA, CDR2 YSLEER. This CDR3 is built from 19 residues. CDR3 DNA: TGCGCCAGCAGCCAAGAATTGGCGGCCGCCGCGGGTATCACGACTGAGCAGTACTTC. Protein product: CASSQELAAAAGITTEQYF.

The chain joins TRBV30 to TRBJ2-7, with a tentative D call TRBD1 (7 bases). The CDR3 is 15 residues long. CDR1 GTSNPN and CDR2 SVGIG come from the germline V gene (reference sequence). The V and J ends lost 3 bases and 0 bases respectively, with 15 bases between them. CDR3: CAWRRRDRSSYEQYF. The CDR3 DNA sequence: TGTGCCTGGAGAAGGCGGGACAGAAGCTCCTACGAGCAGTACTTC.

V gene TRBV6-5 combines with J gene TRBJ2-5; D is perhaps TRBD2 (5 bases). Between the trimmed V and J ends, which lost 0 bases and 7 bases, there was a span of 12 bases. The CDR3 spans 14 residues. Germline V lookup: CDR1 MNHEY, CDR2 SVGAGI. The CDR3 DNA reads TGTGCCAGCAGTTACTCGAAACCCCGGGGGACCCAGTACTTC. It yields the protein CASSYSKPRGTQYF.

V usage is TRBV7-2 and J usage is TRBJ2-7, with D perhaps TRBD2 (5 bases). Looked up from germline, CDR1 is SGHTA and CDR2 is FQGNSA. The CDR3 sequence is 14 residues long. Deletions cut 5 bases from V and 5 bases from J, with 16 bases between. This CDR3 is CASSLPPGRDEQYF. The CDR3, as DNA: TGTGCCAGCAGCCTCCCCCCCGGGCGGGACGAGCAGTACTTC.

This chain links TRBV19 with TRBJ1-2; D not certain. Germline V gives CDR1 LNHDA, CDR2 SQIVND (reference sequence). Trimming removed 10 bases from V and 0 bases from J, with 12 bases in between. This CDR3 is 13 amino acids long. In DNA, the CDR3 is TGTGCCACCATCGGGTTAGCTAACTATGGCTACACCTTC. Translated, it gives CATIGLANYGYTF.

V usage is TRBV5-4 and J usage is TRBJ1-6; TRBD1 might be the D (5 bases). CDR3 length: 17 amino acids. The V and J ends lost 0 bases and 7 bases respectively, with 17 bases between them. The germline gives CDR1 SGHNT, CDR2 YYREEE (reference sequence). CDR3 nucleotides: TGTGCCAGCAGCTTGGCCGCTGGGGCAGCTATCAATTCACCCCTCCACTTT. Protein: CASSLAAGAAINSPLHF. The complete variable domain, with remaining parts taken from reference TRBV5-4 and TRBJ1-6, reads ETGVTQSPTHLIKTRGQQVTLRCSSQSGHNTVSWYQQALGQGPQFIFQYYREEENGRGNFPPRFSGLQFPNYSSELNVNALELDDSALYLCASSLAAGAAINSPLHFGNGTRLTVT.

The V gene is TRBV6-2 or TRBV6-3, the J gene TRBJ2-1; TRBD2 aligns across 11 bases. The germline CDR1 and CDR2 sequences are MNHEY and SVGEGT. The CDR3 runs 16 residues. V was pared by 0 bases and J by 7 bases, with 5 bases of the junction left unmatched. The CDR3 region is CASSYSIAGGLNEQFF. CDR3 sequence (DNA): TGTGCCAGCAGTTACTCGATAGCGGGGGGGTTAAATGAGCAGTTCTTC.

The chain carries TRBV6-2 or TRBV6-3 and TRBJ1-1; 8 bases are a match to TRBD1. The germline V gene has CDR1 MNHEY and CDR2 SVGEGT. CDR3 size: 15 residues. The trim removed 6 bases at V and 4 bases at J, leaving 10 bases unmatched. CDR3 sequence reads: CASSDTTGASTEAFF. In DNA, the CDR3 is TGTGCCAGCAGCGACACGACAGGGGCTTCCACTGAAGCTTTCTTT.